This passage covers 6 T cell receptor beta chains from one sample sequenced in a study of PD-1 blockade in classical Hodgkin lymphoma. The method was immunoSEQ multiplex PCR; TCRdb's version includes in-frame clones alone and lacks a portion of them. Counted here are about 36,000 clones, roughly three quarters occurring once; the ten biggest clones make up roughly 13%. In every patient, relapse followed autologous stem cell transplantation, while exposure to brentuximab vedotin differed. The sequencing here drew on peripheral blood mononuclear cells (PBMCs), taken before the second cycle of nivolumab. The receptors here all came from a human donor with classical Hodgkin lymphoma.

This clone was detected once. The CDR3 loop reads CASSPTGRNEQYF. The CDR3, as DNA: TGCGCCAGCAGCCCCACAGGGAGGAACGAGCAGTACTTC. This chain connects TRBV5-1 to TRBJ2-7, with D possibly being TRBD1 or TRBD2 (6 bases each). This CDR3 has 13 residues. Trimming took off 4 bases at V and 5 bases at J, with 13 bases between the two ends. Germline CDR1 is SGHRS and CDR2 is YFSETQ.

The chain combines TRBV6-1 with TRBJ1-5; weak D call: TRBD1 (6 bases). The CDR3 has 15 residues. V was cut by 7 bases and J by 0 bases, with 13 bases left in between. Germline V lookup: CDR1 MNHNS, CDR2 SASEGT. DNA for the CDR3: TGTGCCAGCAATGGGGGGGCTAATAGCAATCAGCCCCAGCATTTT. Protein: CASNGGANSNQPQHF.

DNA for the CDR3: TGTGCCATCAGTGAGTCTCGGGGGTTTTTTCAAATGAAAACCTATGGCTACACCTTC. It translates to CAISESRGFFQMKTYGYTF. This chain joins TRBV10-3 and TRBJ1-2; weak D call: TRBD1 (5 bases). The V end lost 0 bases, the J end lost 4 bases, and 24 bases lay between the germline ends. This CDR3 spans 19 amino acids. Germline assignment: CDR1 ENHRY and CDR2 SYGVKD.

The rearrangement joins TRBV4-3 to TRBJ2-1, with a tentative D call TRBD2 (6 bases). The CDR3 is 14 residues long. V was shortened by 0 bases and J by 10 bases, with 13 bases between the two germline ends. From germline, CDR1 is LGHNA and CDR2 YSLEER. CDR3: CASSQDLTGGEQFF. Here the CDR3 DNA reads TGCGCCAGCAGCCAAGATCTTACCGGGGGAGAGCAGTTCTTC.

This chain joins TRBV21-1 and TRBJ1-5; the D segment call TRBD1 is taken from the table without a DNA check. TRBV21-1 is a known pseudogene. The CDR3 is 16 amino acids. The CDR3 DNA reads TGTGCCAGCAGCGAAAAAGACAGGGAGCGCAATCAGCCCCAGCATTTT. Translating gives CASSEKDRERNQPQHF.

The sample holds one count of this clone. This chain connects TRBV7-8 to TRBJ2-2; 7 positions match TRBD1. The CDR3 length is 15 residues. CDR1 is SGHVS and CDR2 is FQNEAQ in the germline V gene. Trimming cost V 5 bases and J 0 bases; bases outside gene matches: 3. CDR3 coding DNA: TGTGCCAGCAGCCGACAGGGCACGAACACCGGGGAGCTGTTTTTT. Protein: CASSRQGTNTGELFF.